These 10 T cell receptor beta chains originate from one sample sequenced in a study of blood T cell repertoires in COVID-19. Clones were read by immunoSEQ multiplex PCR, and TCRdb kept only the in-frame ones, dropping some. The sample lists 250,000 or so clones; 70% to 90% were seen once. Sequencing used PBMCs or T cells enriched from blood (not recorded which). Receptors originate from a woman between 50 and 59 years old who had been exposed to COVID-19.

This sequence joins TRBV3-1 (or the pseudogene TRBV3-2) and TRBJ2-5; 7 nucleotides agree with TRBD2. This CDR3 is 18 amino acids long. Germline assignment: CDR1 LGHDT and CDR2 YNNKEL (reference sequence). V dropped 4 bases and J dropped 0; count of bases not matched to a gene: 14. CDR3 protein: CASSPTLGLPLYQETQYF. The CDR3 DNA reads TGTGCCAGCAGCCCGACTTTGGGACTACCTTTGTACCAAGAGACCCAGTACTTC.

The chain employs TRBV5-4 and TRBJ2-1; 9 bases agree with TRBD2. The germline gives CDR1 SGHNT, CDR2 YYREEE (reference sequence). This CDR3 is built from 15 residues. Trimming took 4 bases from V and 4 from J; bases not matched to a gene: 6. Here the CDR3 DNA reads TGTGCCAGCAGCACAAGACTAGCGGATTACAATGAGCAGTTCTTC. It yields the protein CASSTRLADYNEQFF.

This clone was picked up one time. The rearrangement joins TRBV6-5 to TRBJ1-6, with D hard to call. V was pared by 0 bases and J by 8 bases, with 8 bases between. Germline assignment: CDR1 MNHEY and CDR2 SVGAGI. The CDR3 covers 14 residues. The CDR3 sequence: CASSYSSPYSPLHF. CDR3 bases: TGTGCCAGCAGTTACTCTTCCCCTTATTCACCCCTCCACTTT.

The CDR3 bases are TGTGCCAGCAGCTCCGACAGGGGCTATGGCTACACCTTC. It specifies CASSSDRGYGYTF. This chain uses TRBV14 with TRBJ1-2; 8 positions agree with TRBD1. J gave up 4 bases and V 5 bases, and 3 bases lay outside the gene matches. Germline V gene lookup returns CDR1 SGHDN and CDR2 FVKESK. This CDR3 has 13 residues. The full variable domain, with the rest looked up from reference TRBV14 and TRBJ1-2, is EAGVTQFPSHSVIEKGQTVTLRCDPISGHDNLYWYRRVMGKEIKFLLHFVKESKQDESGMPNNRFLAERTGGTYSTLKVQPAELEDSGVYFCASSSDRGYGYTFGSGTRLTVV.

The chain combines TRBV30 with TRBJ1-3; unclear D gene. The CDR3 has 17 residues. The V gene lost 3 bases and the J gene lost 0 bases, with 18 bases spanning the gap. CDR1 is GTSNPN, CDR2 SVGIG, per germline (reference sequence). The CDR3 DNA is TGTGCCTGGAGCCCTAGGTTAGGCCCCAGCTCTGGAAACACCATATATTTT. It translates to CAWSPRLGPSSGNTIYF.

This chain uses TRBV19 with TRBJ1-5; 8 bases match TRBD1. The CDR3 extends over 16 amino acids. Trimming took 3 bases from V and 6 from J; bases not matched to a gene: 10. Germline values: CDR1 LNHDA, CDR2 SQIVND (reference sequence). The CDR3: CASSILQGAGVQPQHF. Written as DNA, the CDR3 is TGTGCCAGTAGTATCCTCCAGGGGGCTGGGGTTCAGCCCCAGCATTTT.

This sequence joins TRBV28 and TRBJ1-2; 7 bases line up with TRBD1. Germline CDR1 is MDHEN and CDR2 is SYDVKM. This CDR3 is 12 amino acids long. Trimming at V came to 7 bases and at J to 3 bases, leaving 2 bases not matched to a gene. The CDR3 DNA is TGTGCCAGCAATACAGGGGACTATGGCTACACCTTC. Translating it yields CASNTGDYGYTF.

The gene calls are TRBV2 and TRBJ2-1; 8 positions agree with TRBD2. Trimming at V came to 6 bases and at J to 7 bases, leaving 2 bases not matched to a gene. This CDR3 has 12 amino acids. Germline values: CDR1 SNHLY, CDR2 FYNNEI. The CDR3 loop reads CASRPGGNEQFF. The CDR3 coding sequence is TGTGCCAGCAGGCCGGGGGGGAATGAGCAGTTCTTC.

DNA for the CDR3: TGTGCCAGCAGCCCGGCTCGGTCGGGGAGGACTGAAGCTTTCTTT. Amino acid sequence: CASSPARSGRTEAFF. V usage is TRBV5-6 and J usage is TRBJ1-1, with unresolved D. The V end lost 4 bases, the J end lost 5 bases, and 18 bases lay between the germline ends. Germline loops: CDR1 SGHDT, CDR2 YYEEEE. This CDR3 is 15 amino acids long.

The chain links TRBV4-1 to TRBJ1-1; D gene uncertain. Germline assignment: CDR1 MGHRA and CDR2 YSYEKL. V was trimmed by 1 base and J by 12 bases, leaving 9 bases between them. This CDR3 is 11 amino acids long. CDR3 bases: TGCGCCAGCAGCCAAGTTGGGAGAACTTTCTTT. It codes for CASSQVGRTFF.